This T cell receptor beta chain emerged from a study of T cell responses to AZD1222 COVID-19 vaccine. V gave up 4 bases and J gave up 3 bases; unmatched junction bases: 7. There are 15 residues in the CDR3. Germline V gives CDR1 LNHDA, CDR2 SQIVND (reference sequence). The data were produced by immunoSEQ multiplex PCR, yet TCRdb's version contains in-frame clones alone and is incomplete. This sample has about 120,000 clones; approximately 88% occur once, and the top ten carry 1.5% to 1.9%. The TCR was taken from an adult in good health. Sequenced material: peripheral blood, taken on day 0 of AZD1222 vaccination. V and J are TRBV19 and TRBJ2-5; 8 positions match TRBD1. In DNA form, the CDR3 reads TGTGCCAGTAGTAGGACAGGGCGGGCAGAAGAGACCCAGTACTTC. Protein: CASSRTGRAEETQYF.